The 31 T cell receptor beta chains given below trace back to one sample, sequenced in a study of shared clonotypes between healthy human individuals. Some clones are missing from TCRdb's copy, which holds only in-frame ones; the method was immunoSEQ multiplex PCR. The profile shows roughly 1,000,000 clones, roughly 74% of them singletons. The sample comprised memory CD4+ T cells from PBMCs. Subset denoted: CD45RA-negative fraction. These receptors all stem from a man younger than 35 in good health. Some clones in this sample may be carry-over from other donors' samples.

V gene TRBV5-1 combines with J gene TRBJ2-3, with 8 bases aligning to TRBD2. Germline V lookup: CDR1 SGHRS, CDR2 YFSETQ. This CDR3 is 15 amino acids long. V was pared by 5 bases and J by 4 bases, with 9 bases of the junction left unmatched. Here the CDR3 DNA reads TGCGCCAGCAGTAGCGGGGCGGGAGAGTCAGATACGCAGTATTTT. Its translation: CASSSGAGESDTQYF.

On this clone itself: Other DNA sequences in the sample encode the same CDR3. V is TRBV18 and J is TRBJ2-7, with 8 bases aligning to TRBD1. The V and J ends lost 6 bases and 3 bases, in that order; junction bases with no gene match: 4. Germline CDR1 is KGHSH and CDR2 is LQKENI. This CDR3 is 13 amino acids long. The CDR3 nucleotides are TGTGCCAGCTCCCCGGGACAGGTCTACGAGCAGTACTTC. Translation: CASSPGQVYEQYF.

This clone was seen a handful of times. The chain carries TRBV10-3 and TRBJ2-7; TRBD1 matches at 9 bases. With V trimmed by 10 bases and J by 3 bases, 1 base remained unmatched. There are 11 residues in the CDR3. Germline V gene sequence: CDR1 ENHRY, CDR2 SYGVKD. CDR3 amino acids: CATGQGYEQYF. The DNA of the CDR3 is TGTGCCACGGGACAGGGCTACGAGCAGTACTTC.

The V and J genes are TRBV28 and TRBJ1-4; 7 bases map to TRBD1. Germline CDR1 reads MDHEN; CDR2 reads SYDVKM. V was pared by 6 bases and J by 3 bases, with 7 bases of the junction left unmatched. This CDR3 is 15 amino acids long. In DNA, the CDR3 is TGTGCCAGCAGGTTAGAAGACAGGGCTAATGAAAAACTGTTTTTT. Translating it yields CASRLEDRANEKLFF.

This chain links TRBV7-3 with TRBJ1-1; no clear D. V lost 5 bases, J lost 1 base, and 11 bases lay in between. Germline CDR1 is SGHTA and CDR2 is FQGTGA. The CDR3 is 14 amino acids. This chain's CDR3 is CASSTDGQNTEAFF. The CDR3 bases are TGTGCCAGCAGCACCGACGGCCAGAACACTGAAGCTTTCTTT.

The rearrangement uses TRBV28 and TRBJ1-5; no clear D gene. Germline assignment: CDR1 MDHEN and CDR2 SYDVKM. The CDR3 extends over 13 amino acids. V was trimmed by 4 bases and J by 7 bases, leaving 11 bases between them. The CDR3 sequence: CASSSLPIQPQHF. CDR3 nucleotides: TGTGCCAGCAGTTCCTTGCCAATACAGCCCCAGCATTTT.

Turning to this clone: The identical CDR3 is also encoded by other nucleotide sequences in the sample. CDR3 residues: CASSPRPTDTQYF. CDR3 in DNA: TGTGCCAGCTCACCTCGCCCCACAGATACGCAGTATTTT. The rearrangement links TRBV18 to TRBJ2-3; D unclear. V gave up 3 bases and J gave up 2 bases, with 6 bases separating them. Germline CDR1 KGHSH, CDR2 LQKENI. The CDR3 loop spans 13 amino acids.

The V gene is TRBV11-1, the J gene TRBJ2-3; 11 nucleotides align to TRBD1. Looked up from germline, CDR1 is SGHAT and CDR2 is FQDESV (reference sequence). Trimming cost V 5 bases and J 4 bases; bases outside gene matches: 11. The CDR3 extends over 17 amino acids. The CDR3 sequence: CASSAGQGVVEADTQYF. In DNA form, the CDR3 reads TGTGCCAGCAGCGCGGGACAGGGGGTTGTGGAGGCAGATACGCAGTATTTT.

There are many counts of this clone. The J gene is TRBJ2-7, the V gene TRBV5-4; 7 bases agree with TRBD2. The CDR3 totals 15 residues. In germline, CDR1 is SGHNT, CDR2 YYREEE (reference sequence). The V segment lost 4 bases and the J segment 0 bases; nucleotides outside the gene matches: 7. The CDR3 sequence is CASSPPGGSSYEQYF. CDR3 nucleotides: TGTGCCAGCAGCCCACCCGGGGGGTCCTCCTACGAGCAGTACTTC.

The chain uses TRBV6-5 and TRBJ2-5; D may correspond to TRBD1 or TRBD2 (5 bases each). V lost 5 bases, J lost 5 bases, and 15 bases lay in between. The CDR3 covers 14 residues. Per the germline V gene, CDR1 is MNHEY and CDR2 is SVGAGI. As DNA, the CDR3 is TGTGCCAGCAGTCCCGGGACGAGGGAGGAGACCCAGTACTTC. This encodes CASSPGTREETQYF.

The rearrangement uses TRBV12-5 and TRBJ1-5; no definite D call. The CDR3 consists of 12 residues. Germline-derived CDR1 and CDR2 are LGHNT and FRNRAP. Trimming stripped 3 bases from V and 4 bases from J, with 4 bases between. The CDR3 bases are TGTGCTAGTGGTTTTTTTAATCAGCCCCAGCATTTT. Its translation is CASGFFNQPQHF.

The chain recombines TRBV6-1 with TRBJ2-7; tentatively, D is TRBD2 (5 bases). The CDR3 is made up of 14 amino acids. The V end lost 5 bases, the J end lost 0 bases, and 11 bases lay between the germline ends. Germline loops: CDR1 MNHNS, CDR2 SASEGT. The CDR3, as DNA: TGTGCCAGCAGTCAGCGGCAATACTCCTACGAGCAGTACTTC. Amino acids: CASSQRQYSYEQYF.

This sequence joins TRBV5-1 and TRBJ2-2, with TRBD2 matching over 8 bases. This CDR3 region has 16 residues. The V gene's germline CDR1 is SGHRS and CDR2 YFSETQ. V lost 4 bases to trimming and J lost 0 bases; unmatched junction nucleotides: 5. The CDR3 sequence: CASSPREGANTGELFF. In DNA form, the CDR3 reads TGCGCCAGCAGCCCCCGGGAGGGAGCGAACACCGGGGAGCTGTTTTTT.

The chain recombines TRBV28 with TRBJ2-1, with 9 bases that match TRBD2. The CDR3 covers 21 residues. Looked up from germline, CDR1 is MDHEN and CDR2 is SYDVKM. V shed 7 bases, J shed 1 base, and the junction held 23 bases outside the gene matches. The CDR3 sequence: CASKGEAASWREGRSYNEQFF. For the CDR3, the DNA is TGTGCCAGCAAAGGCGAAGCGGCGAGCTGGCGGGAGGGCCGGTCCTACAATGAGCAGTTCTTC.

The chain combines TRBV2 with TRBJ1-5, with TRBD1 matching over 7 bases. This CDR3 contains 15 residues. Germline V gene data show CDR1 as SNHLY and CDR2 as FYNNEI. CDR3 nucleotide sequence: TGTACCTCGGGGGACAGCGCATATAGCAATCAGCCCCAGCATTTT. Its translation is CTSGDSAYSNQPQHF.

The rearrangement uses TRBV4-3 and TRBJ1-1; D not certain. Germline loops: CDR1 LGHNA, CDR2 YSLEER. V was pared by 2 bases and J by 0 bases, with 10 bases between. This CDR3 is built from 15 residues. CDR3 amino acids: CASSQMLTVNTEAFF. DNA of the CDR3: TGCGCCAGCAGCCAAATGCTGACGGTGAACACTGAAGCTTTCTTT.

The chain carries TRBV29-1 and TRBJ2-3, with a possible D match to TRBD2 (6 bases). CDR1 and CDR2 (germline): SQVTM, ANQGSEA. CDR3 length: 14 residues. Trimming shortened V by 4 bases and J by 4 bases, and 15 bases separated the two germline ends. The CDR3 spells CSVVGQRASDTQYF. The CDR3, as DNA: TGCAGCGTTGTCGGCCAGCGGGCATCAGATACGCAGTATTTT.

The chain employs TRBV19 and TRBJ1-2; 7 bases fit TRBD1. CDR1 is LNHDA and CDR2 is SQIVND in the germline V gene (reference sequence). The V gene end was trimmed by 7 bases and the J gene end by 3 bases; junction bases not matched to a gene: 5. This CDR3 comprises 13 residues. The CDR3 sequence is CASKRQGDYGYTF. As DNA, the CDR3 is TGTGCCAGTAAACGGCAGGGGGACTATGGCTACACCTTC.

The rearrangement links TRBV28 to TRBJ1-4; D is possibly TRBD1 (6 bases). CDR1 and CDR2 (germline): MDHEN, SYDVKM. Trimming shortened V by 4 bases and J by 4 bases, and 16 bases separated the two germline ends. The CDR3 is made up of 16 amino acids. CDR3 nucleotide sequence: TGTGCCAGCAGTTCCTCTGCGGGGGGCTTTAATGAAAAACTGTTTTTT. Encoded protein: CASSSSAGGFNEKLFF.

The chain uses TRBV5-4 and TRBJ1-1; TRBD1 might be the D (6 bases). Trimming took off 0 bases at V and 1 base at J, with 13 bases between the two ends. This CDR3 region has 16 residues. CDR1 and CDR2 from the germline V gene are SGHNT and YYREEE (reference sequence). The CDR3 bases are TGTGCCAGCAGCTTGGCTGGGGGCGCGGGGAACACTGAAGCTTTCTTT. This gives the protein CASSLAGGAGNTEAFF.

V is TRBV18 and J is TRBJ2-7, with 10 bases that match TRBD2. The CDR3 loop spans 15 amino acids. The junction had 4 bases not matched to a gene; V was cut back by 1 base and J by 4 bases. Germline CDR1 KGHSH, CDR2 LQKENI. In nucleotides, the CDR3 is TGTGCCAGCTCACCACTATCTAGCGGGAGTTACGAGCAGTACTTC. Translation: CASSPLSSGSYEQYF.

This chain joins TRBV7-2 and TRBJ2-1; 8 nucleotides align to TRBD2. Germline-derived CDR1 and CDR2 are SGHTA and FQGNSA. V lost 3 bases and J lost 3; bases outside the gene matches: 4. The CDR3 runs to 15 residues. CDR3 sequence: CASSLTGGIYNEQFF. DNA for the CDR3: TGTGCCAGCAGCTTGACGGGAGGGATCTACAATGAGCAGTTCTTC.

The chain combines TRBV19 with TRBJ1-3, with D hard to call. Trimming cost V 4 bases and J 1 base, with 5 bases left between them. This CDR3 comprises 13 residues. CDR1 and CDR2 (germline): LNHDA, SQIVND (reference sequence). This CDR3 is CASSTESGNTIYF. DNA of the CDR3: TGTGCCAGTAGTACCGAGTCTGGAAACACCATATATTTT.

V usage is TRBV28 and J usage is TRBJ2-5; 7 bases are shared with TRBD1. Germline V lookup: CDR1 MDHEN, CDR2 SYDVKM. The CDR3 runs to 14 residues. V shed 6 bases and J 8 bases; nucleotides not matched to a gene: 12. The CDR3 DNA reads as TGTGCCAGCAGCACCGGGACAGCTAAGAGAACCCAGTACTTC. It translates to CASSTGTAKRTQYF.

CDR3 residues: CASSSPSGVGGRLNEQYF. In DNA, the CDR3 is TGTGCCAGCAGTTCTCCCAGTGGTGTTGGCGGGAGGCTCAACGAGCAGTACTTC. The chain joins TRBV28 to TRBJ2-7, with 8 positions matching TRBD2. The germline gives CDR1 MDHEN, CDR2 SYDVKM. This CDR3 comprises 18 residues. With 4 bases clipped from V and 5 bases from J, the junction kept 19 bases outside the gene matches.

This chain links TRBV5-1 with TRBJ1-2, with D perhaps TRBD1 (5 bases). Germline lookup yields CDR1 SGHRS and CDR2 YFSETQ. This CDR3 region has 14 residues. V was cut by 0 bases and J by 4 bases, with 10 bases left in between. The CDR3 region has the DNA TGCGCCAGCAGCTTGGACCCTGGGGCCTATGGCTACACCTTC. Translation: CASSLDPGAYGYTF. Combining the CDR3 with reference TRBV5-1 and TRBJ1-2 gives the whole variable domain KAGVTQTPRYLIKTRGQQVTLSCSPISGHRSVSWYQQTPGQGLQFLFEYFSETQRNKGNFPGRFSGRQFSNSRSEMNVSTLELGDSALYLCASSLDPGAYGYTFGSGTRLTVV.

The chain uses TRBV2 and TRBJ1-5; D remains unclear. The CDR3 is 14 residues long. Trimming shortened V by 3 bases and J by 6 bases, and 12 bases separated the two germline ends. Germline loops: CDR1 SNHLY, CDR2 FYNNEI. The CDR3 loop is CASSDLDRGQPQHF. DNA of the CDR3: TGTGCCAGCAGTGATCTGGATCGGGGTCAGCCCCAGCATTTT.

V gene TRBV6-6 combines with J gene TRBJ2-7, with 11 bases aligning to TRBD2. From germline, CDR1 is MNHNY and CDR2 SVGAGI (reference sequence). V lost 7 bases and J lost 3; bases outside the gene matches: 5. The length of the CDR3 is 14 residues. CDR3: CASTGTSGSYEQYF. The DNA for the CDR3 is TGTGCCAGCACTGGGACTAGCGGAAGCTACGAGCAGTACTTC.

To note about this clone: In the same sample, other DNA sequences code for this CDR3. The chain couples TRBV6-6 to TRBJ1-1; a possible D gene is TRBD1 (6 bases). Germline lookup yields CDR1 MNHNY and CDR2 SVGAGI (reference sequence). The CDR3 runs 14 residues. The V end was cut by 0 bases, the J end by 4 bases, with 9 bases between. The CDR3 here is CASSYSGGGTEAFF. For the CDR3, the DNA is TGTGCCAGCAGTTACTCGGGGGGCGGCACTGAAGCTTTCTTT.

This clone was counted a few times. This chain uses TRBV14 with TRBJ1-4, with D unresolved. V lost 4 bases to trimming and J lost 10 bases, with 13 bases between them. CDR3 length: 13 residues. Germline values: CDR1 SGHDN, CDR2 FVKESK. The CDR3 DNA is TGTGCCAGCAGCCCTTCTGTCTCTGGAAAACTGTTTTTT. Protein: CASSPSVSGKLFF.

This chain uses TRBV15 with TRBJ1-2; D gene unclear. Trimming removed 1 base from V and 1 base from J, with 7 bases in between. The germline CDR1 and CDR2 sequences are LNHNV and YYDKDF (reference sequence). This CDR3 spans 14 amino acids. The DNA for the CDR3 is TGTGCCACCAGCAGAGGCGACTTTAACTATGGCTACACCTTC. Translated: CATSRGDFNYGYTF.